This TCR beta chain was sequenced during a study of OX40 agonist ivuxolimab in advanced cancers. Study summary: The dose-escalation cohort had hepatocellular carcinoma, melanoma, renal cell or head and neck cancer. Findings of the study overall: More expanded clones were found, on average, in CD8+ than in CD4+ T cells. Antigen specificity was not determined for the expanded peripheral T cells.

Autoimmune disease history or systemic immunosuppression barred patients. Assay used: immunoSEQ multiplex PCR; TCRdb lists only in-frame clones, some missing. This sample has 30,000 to 50,000 clones; about 89% occur once, and the top ten carry over 0.55%. For this clone: Its antigen is currently unknown.

J lost 3 bases, V lost 4 bases, and 14 bases had no gene match. This CDR3 contains 17 residues. Germline V gives CDR1 SGHTS, CDR2 YDEGEE. The receptor comes from an adult with an advanced solid tumor such as melanoma, head and neck, liver or kidney cancer. The specimen was CD4+ or CD8+ T cells sorted from blood, collected in a trial of the OX40 agonist ivuxolimab. V is TRBV5-8 and J is TRBJ2-3; 7 nucleotides agree with TRBD2. CDR3 nucleotide sequence: TGTGCCAGCAGCCAATTGGGAAGCGGGGAGGGGACAGATACGCAGTATTTT. This translates into CASSQLGSGEGTDTQYF.